This T cell receptor (beta chain) was identified in a study of identical twins. At least ten counts were recorded for this clonotype. Germline V gene data show CDR1 as DFQATT and CDR2 as SNEGSKA (reference sequence). Trimming stripped 0 bases from V and 7 bases from J, with 18 bases between. The CDR3 extends over 15 amino acids. One entry per CDR3 protein, called by TCRdb with MiXCR from the 5' RACE reads. The profile shows approximately 630,000 distinct CDR3 sequences, about 7% of them singletons. This sample also belongs to another study, concerning yellow fever vaccine responses in identical twins.

Sequenced material: PBMCs. The chain links TRBV20-1 to TRBJ1-2, with a tentative D call TRBD1 (5 bases). The sequence was obtained from a woman younger than 30 in good health. CDR3 protein: CSARDRRQTIAGYTF. CDR3 in DNA: TGCAGTGCTAGAGATCGGAGACAGACTATAGCTGGCTACACCTTC.